The T cell receptor (beta chain) under discussion was sequenced for a study of T-cell reconstitution after alpha-beta-depleted transplantation in children. Germline CDR1 is MDHEN and CDR2 is SYDVKM. Deletions cut 3 bases from V and 8 bases from J, with 23 bases between. The CDR3 contains 16 residues. For TCRbeta, the library was prepared with unique molecular identifiers. TCRdb re-called the PCR reads with MiXCR, one entry per CDR3 protein. In the table there are 450,000 to 550,000 distinct CDR3 sequences, 10% to 12% of which are singletons. The chain links TRBV28 to TRBJ2-7, with D possibly matching TRBD1 (5 bases). The clonotype comes from a female patient aged 2-9 years who had a stem cell transplant for aplastic anemia, so the T cells may come from the graft donor. This specimen consisted of PBMCs, mostly from graft donor cells, obtained 180 days after TCRalphabeta/CD19-depleted stem cell transplant. The CDR3, as DNA: TGTGCCAGCAGTTTTGAGTTTGGGGCGGATGAAGTTCAGCAGTACTTC. Amino acids: CASSFEFGADEVQQYF.